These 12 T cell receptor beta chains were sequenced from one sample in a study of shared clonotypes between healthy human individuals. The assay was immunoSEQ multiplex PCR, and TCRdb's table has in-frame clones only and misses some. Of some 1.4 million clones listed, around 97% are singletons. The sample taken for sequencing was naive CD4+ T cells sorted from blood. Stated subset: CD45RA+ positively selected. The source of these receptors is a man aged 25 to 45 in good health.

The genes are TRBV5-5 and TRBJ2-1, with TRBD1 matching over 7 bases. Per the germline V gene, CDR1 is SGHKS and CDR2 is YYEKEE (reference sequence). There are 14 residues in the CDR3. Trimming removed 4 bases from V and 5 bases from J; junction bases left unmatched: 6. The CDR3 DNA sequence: TGTGCCAGCAGCCGCCGGGACAGCAACAATGAGCAGTTCTTC. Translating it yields CASSRRDSNNEQFF.

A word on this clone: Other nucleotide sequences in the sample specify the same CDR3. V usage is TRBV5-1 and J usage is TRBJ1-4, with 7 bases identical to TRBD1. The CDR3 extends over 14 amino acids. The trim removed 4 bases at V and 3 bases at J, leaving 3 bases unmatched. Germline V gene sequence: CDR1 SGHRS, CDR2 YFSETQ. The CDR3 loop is CASSPGQPNEKLFF. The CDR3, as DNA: TGCGCCAGCAGCCCGGGACAGCCTAATGAAAAACTGTTTTTT.

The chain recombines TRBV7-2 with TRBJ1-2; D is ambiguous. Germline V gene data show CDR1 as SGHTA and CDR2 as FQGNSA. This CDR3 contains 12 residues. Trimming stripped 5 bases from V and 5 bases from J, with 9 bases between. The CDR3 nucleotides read TGTGCCAGCAGCCAAGGTCGATATGGCTACACCTTC. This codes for CASSQGRYGYTF.

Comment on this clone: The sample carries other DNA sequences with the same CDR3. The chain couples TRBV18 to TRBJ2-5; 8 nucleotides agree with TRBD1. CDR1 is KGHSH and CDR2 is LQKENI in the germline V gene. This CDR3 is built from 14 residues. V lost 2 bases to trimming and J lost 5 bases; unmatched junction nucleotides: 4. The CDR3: CASSPGQGTETQYF. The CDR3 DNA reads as TGTGCCAGCTCACCAGGACAGGGAACGGAGACCCAGTACTTC.

The CDR3 loop is CASSTKGGLRYEQYF. CDR3 nucleotides: TGCGCCAGCAGCACGAAAGGAGGGCTGCGCTACGAGCAGTACTTC. This chain connects TRBV5-1 to TRBJ2-7; a weak D match, TRBD2 (6 bases). V was shortened by 4 bases and J by 3 bases, with 17 bases between the two germline ends. CDR3 size: 15 residues. From germline, CDR1 is SGHRS and CDR2 YFSETQ.

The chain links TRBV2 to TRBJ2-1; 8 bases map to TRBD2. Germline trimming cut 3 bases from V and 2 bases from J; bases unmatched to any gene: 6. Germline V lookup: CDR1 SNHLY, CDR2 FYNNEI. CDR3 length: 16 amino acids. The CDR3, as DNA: TGTGCCAGCAGTGACTTCGGGGGGGGAACCTACAATGAGCAGTTCTTC. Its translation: CASSDFGGGTYNEQFF.

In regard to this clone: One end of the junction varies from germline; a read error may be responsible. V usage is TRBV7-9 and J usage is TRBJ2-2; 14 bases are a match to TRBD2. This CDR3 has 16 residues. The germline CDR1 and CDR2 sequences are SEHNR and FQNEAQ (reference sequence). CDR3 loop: CASRGLAGAKTGELFF. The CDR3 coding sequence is TGTGCCAGCAGGGGACTAGCGGGAGCGAAGACCGGGGAGCTGTTTTTT.

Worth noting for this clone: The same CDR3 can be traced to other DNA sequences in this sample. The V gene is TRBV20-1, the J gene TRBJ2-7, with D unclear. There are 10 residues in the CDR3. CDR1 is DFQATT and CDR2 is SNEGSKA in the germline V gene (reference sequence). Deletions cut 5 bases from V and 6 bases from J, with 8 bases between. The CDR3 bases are TGCAGTGCTTCTTTAGGCGAGCAGTACTTC. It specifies CSASLGEQYF.

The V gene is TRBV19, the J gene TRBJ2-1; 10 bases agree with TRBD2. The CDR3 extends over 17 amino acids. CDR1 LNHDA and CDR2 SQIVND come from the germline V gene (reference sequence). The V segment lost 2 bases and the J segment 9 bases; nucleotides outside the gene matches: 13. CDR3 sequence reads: CASSILAGVSGTSEQFF. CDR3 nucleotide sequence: TGTGCCAGTAGTATACTAGCGGGAGTATCGGGTACGAGTGAGCAGTTCTTC.

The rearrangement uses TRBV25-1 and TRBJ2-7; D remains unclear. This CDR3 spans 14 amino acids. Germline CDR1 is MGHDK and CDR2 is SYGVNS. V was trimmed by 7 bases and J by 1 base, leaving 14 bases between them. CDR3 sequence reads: CASMGTTLSYEQYF. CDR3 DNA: TGTGCCAGCATGGGTACTACCCTATCCTACGAGCAGTACTTC.

The CDR3 here is CASSRNPKIFNNEQFF. The CDR3 nucleotides are TGTGCCAGCAGCCGGAACCCTAAGATTTTTAACAATGAGCAGTTCTTC. The chain employs TRBV7-9 and TRBJ2-1; unclear D gene. Trimming removed 5 bases from V and 5 bases from J, with 19 bases in between. Germline V lookup: CDR1 SEHNR, CDR2 FQNEAQ (reference sequence). The CDR3 loop spans 16 amino acids.

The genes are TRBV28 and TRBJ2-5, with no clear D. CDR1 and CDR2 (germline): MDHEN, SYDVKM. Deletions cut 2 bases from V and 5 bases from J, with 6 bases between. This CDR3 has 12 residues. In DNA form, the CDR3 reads TGTGCCAGCAGTTTACCGTGGGAGACCCAGTACTTC. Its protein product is CASSLPWETQYF.